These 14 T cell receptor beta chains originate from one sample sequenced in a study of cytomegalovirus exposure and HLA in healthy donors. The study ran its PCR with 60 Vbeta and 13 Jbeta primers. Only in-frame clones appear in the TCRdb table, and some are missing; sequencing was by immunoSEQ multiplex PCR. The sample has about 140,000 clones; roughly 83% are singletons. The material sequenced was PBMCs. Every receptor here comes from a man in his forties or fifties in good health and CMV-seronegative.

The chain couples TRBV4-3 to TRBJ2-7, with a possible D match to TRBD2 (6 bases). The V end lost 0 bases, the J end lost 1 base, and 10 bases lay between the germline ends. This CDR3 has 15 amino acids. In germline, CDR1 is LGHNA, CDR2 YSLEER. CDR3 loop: CASSQDQLASYEQYF. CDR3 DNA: TGCGCCAGCAGCCAAGATCAGCTAGCGTCCTACGAGCAGTACTTC.

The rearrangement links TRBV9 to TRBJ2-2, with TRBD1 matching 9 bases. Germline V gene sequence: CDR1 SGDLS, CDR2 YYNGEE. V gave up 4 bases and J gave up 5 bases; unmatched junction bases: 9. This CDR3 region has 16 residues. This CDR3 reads CASSPQTGGGTGELFF. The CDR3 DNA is TGTGCCAGCAGCCCCCAGACAGGGGGTGGGACCGGGGAGCTGTTTTTT.

CDR3 DNA sequence: TGCAGCGGGGGGGGGAGCAACACTGAAGCTTTCTTT. As protein: CSGGGSNTEAFF. The rearrangement uses TRBV29-1 and TRBJ1-1, with a tentative D call TRBD1 (5 bases). Germline V lookup: CDR1 SQVTM, CDR2 ANQGSEA. The CDR3 is made up of 12 amino acids. V gave up 7 bases and J gave up 2 bases, with 11 bases separating them.

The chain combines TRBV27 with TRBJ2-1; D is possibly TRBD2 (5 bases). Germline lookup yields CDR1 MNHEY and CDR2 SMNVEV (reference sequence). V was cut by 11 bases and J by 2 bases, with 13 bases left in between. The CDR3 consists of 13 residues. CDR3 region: CASQEGPYNEQFF. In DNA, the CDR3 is TGTGCCTCTCAAGAGGGCCCCTACAATGAGCAGTTCTTC.

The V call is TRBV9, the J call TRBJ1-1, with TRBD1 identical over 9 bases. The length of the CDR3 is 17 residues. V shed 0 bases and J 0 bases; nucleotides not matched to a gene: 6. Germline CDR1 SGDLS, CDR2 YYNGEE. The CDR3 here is CASSVVGGTGMNTEAFF. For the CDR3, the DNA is TGTGCCAGCAGCGTAGTAGGCGGGACAGGGATGAACACTGAAGCTTTCTTT.

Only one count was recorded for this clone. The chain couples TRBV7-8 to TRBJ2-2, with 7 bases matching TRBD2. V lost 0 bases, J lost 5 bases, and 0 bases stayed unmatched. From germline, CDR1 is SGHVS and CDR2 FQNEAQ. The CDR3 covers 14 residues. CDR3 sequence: CASSLAGGTGELFF. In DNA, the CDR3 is TGTGCCAGCAGCTTAGCGGGAGGGACCGGGGAGCTGTTTTTT.

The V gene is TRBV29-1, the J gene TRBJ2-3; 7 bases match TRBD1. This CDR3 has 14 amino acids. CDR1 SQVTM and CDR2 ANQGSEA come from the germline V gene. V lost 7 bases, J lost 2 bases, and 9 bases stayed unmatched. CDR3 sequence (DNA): TGCAGCGCGATCCTCAGGGGGTTCACAGATACGCAGTATTTT. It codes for CSAILRGFTDTQYF.

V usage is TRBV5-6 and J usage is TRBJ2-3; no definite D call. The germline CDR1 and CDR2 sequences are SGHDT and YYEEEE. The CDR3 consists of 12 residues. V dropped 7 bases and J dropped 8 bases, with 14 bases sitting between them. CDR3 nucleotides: TGTGCCAGCCTCCGGGTGCGTGGTACGCAGTATTTT. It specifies CASLRVRGTQYF.

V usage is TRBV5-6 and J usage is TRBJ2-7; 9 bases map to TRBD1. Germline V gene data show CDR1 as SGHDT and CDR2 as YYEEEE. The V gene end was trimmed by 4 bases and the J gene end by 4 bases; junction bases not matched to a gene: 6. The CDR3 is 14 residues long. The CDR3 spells CASSLAGTGYEQYF. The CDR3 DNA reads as TGTGCCAGCAGCCTCGCCGGGACAGGGTACGAGCAGTACTTC.

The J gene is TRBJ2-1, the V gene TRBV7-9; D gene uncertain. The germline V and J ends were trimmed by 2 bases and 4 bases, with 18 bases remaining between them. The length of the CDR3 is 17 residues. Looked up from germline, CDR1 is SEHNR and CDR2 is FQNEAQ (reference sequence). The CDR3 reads CASSLLPAANFYNEQFF. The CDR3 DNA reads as TGTGCCAGCAGCTTACTCCCCGCAGCGAACTTTTACAATGAGCAGTTCTTC. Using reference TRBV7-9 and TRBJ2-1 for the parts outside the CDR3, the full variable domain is DTGVSQNPRHKITKRGQNVTFRCDPISEHNRLYWYRQTLGQGPEFLTYFQNEAQLEKSRLLSDRFSAERPKGSFSTLEIQRTEQGDSAMYLCASSLLPAANFYNEQFFGPGTRLTVL.

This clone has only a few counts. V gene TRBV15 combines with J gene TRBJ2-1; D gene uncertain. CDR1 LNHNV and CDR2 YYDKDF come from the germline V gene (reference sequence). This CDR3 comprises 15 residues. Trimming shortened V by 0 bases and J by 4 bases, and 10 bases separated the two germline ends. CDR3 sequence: CATSRDVLPYNEQFF. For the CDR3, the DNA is TGTGCCACCAGCAGAGATGTCCTACCTTACAATGAGCAGTTCTTC.

In DNA, the CDR3 is TGTGCCAGCCGGAGGGACAGACAATACGAGCAGTACTTC. As protein: CASRRDRQYEQYF. The chain links TRBV27 to TRBJ2-5; TRBD1 might be the D (7 bases). Judging by the DNA end, TRBJ2-7 fits better; the J call may be wrong. The CDR3 consists of 13 residues. Germline CDR1 and CDR2: MNHEY and SMNVEV (reference sequence).

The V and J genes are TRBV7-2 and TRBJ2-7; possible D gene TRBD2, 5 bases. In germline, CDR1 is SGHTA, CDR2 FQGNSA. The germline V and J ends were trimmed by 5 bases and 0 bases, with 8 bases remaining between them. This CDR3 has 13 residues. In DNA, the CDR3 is TGTGCCAGCAGCCACGGGAACTCCTACGAGCAGTACTTC. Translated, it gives CASSHGNSYEQYF.

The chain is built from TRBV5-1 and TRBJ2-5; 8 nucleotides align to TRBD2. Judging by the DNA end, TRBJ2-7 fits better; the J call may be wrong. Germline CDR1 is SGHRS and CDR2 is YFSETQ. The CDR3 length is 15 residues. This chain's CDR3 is CASSLAGGFSYEQYF. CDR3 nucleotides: TGCGCCAGCAGCTTGGCGGGGGGGTTCTCCTACGAGCAGTACTTC.